The 13 T cell receptor beta chains below were found in one sample sequenced in a study of early T cells in non-severe SARS-CoV-2 infection. MiXCR, run by TCRdb on the 5' RACE reads, gives a single entry per CDR3 protein. Here the sample spans roughly 52,000 distinct CDR3 sequences, 8% being singletons. The sample consisted of whole blood. The receptors were gathered from an adult who was a healthcare worker with PCR-confirmed SARS-CoV-2 infection or an uninfected control (not recorded which).

This clonotype was picked up a small number of times. V and J are TRBV7-2 and TRBJ2-7; 8 nucleotides match TRBD1. Germline loops: CDR1 SGHTA, CDR2 FQGNSA. The CDR3 covers 14 residues. V gave up 4 bases and J gave up 0 bases; unmatched junction bases: 2. CDR3 region: CASSSDRDSYEQYF. DNA for the CDR3: TGTGCCAGCAGCTCGGACAGGGACTCCTACGAGCAGTACTTC.

In this sample, this clonotype turned up a few times. V usage is TRBV6-1 and J usage is TRBJ2-1; D is ambiguous. The CDR3 is 13 residues long. V dropped 2 bases and J dropped 9 bases, with 11 bases sitting between them. Germline values: CDR1 MNHNS, CDR2 SASEGT. In DNA form, the CDR3 reads TGTGCCAGCAGTGAAAAGGGAATCGGTGAGCAGTTCTTC. As protein: CASSEKGIGEQFF.

The gene calls are TRBV29-1 and TRBJ2-7; the D is unclear. Germline CDR1 and CDR2: SQVTM and ANQGSEA. V lost 4 bases, J lost 4 bases, and 8 bases lay in between. CDR3 length: 11 amino acids. The CDR3 DNA reads as TGCAGCGTTGGGGAACAGTACGAGCAGTACTTC. It specifies CSVGEQYEQYF.

This chain links TRBV9 with TRBJ2-1; 12 nucleotides match TRBD2. The germline V gene has CDR1 SGDLS and CDR2 YYNGEE. The CDR3 covers 14 residues. The junction had 4 bases not matched to a gene; V was cut back by 2 bases and J by 10 bases. Here the CDR3 DNA reads TGTGCCAGCAGCGTTATACTAGCGGGGGGAGAGCAGTTCTTC. Amino acids: CASSVILAGGEQFF.

This clonotype occurred many times. The chain recombines TRBV7-9 with TRBJ1-1; 8 nucleotides agree with TRBD1. This CDR3 region has 13 residues. The germline gives CDR1 SEHNR, CDR2 FQNEAQ (reference sequence). V lost 5 bases and J lost 10; bases outside the gene matches: 9. CDR3 sequence reads: CASSIPGQVVAFF. CDR3 DNA sequence: TGTGCCAGCAGCATCCCGGGACAGGTTGTAGCTTTCTTT.

The table lists this clonotype with many counts. This rearrangement joins TRBV7-2 to TRBJ2-5; tentatively, D is TRBD2 (6 bases). V dropped 5 bases and J dropped 5 bases, with 18 bases sitting between them. This CDR3 is 15 amino acids long. Looked up from germline, CDR1 is SGHTA and CDR2 is FQGNSA. CDR3 nucleotides: TGTGCCAGCAGCGAGCGACTAGTTCGGGCGGAGACCCAGTACTTC. It translates to CASSERLVRAETQYF.

This clonotype was counted at least ten times. The chain employs TRBV10-2 and TRBJ2-5; 8 bases align to TRBD2. The CDR3 is 15 amino acids. Per germline, CDR1 WSHSY and CDR2 SAAADI. The V gene end was trimmed by 6 bases and the J gene end by 1 base; junction bases not matched to a gene: 7. The DNA of the CDR3 is TGCGCCAGCAGGGAAGCGGGGGCCGCCCAAGAGACCCAGTACTTC. As protein: CASREAGAAQETQYF.

This clonotype was picked up a small number of times. The chain recombines TRBV12-3 or TRBV12-4 with TRBJ2-2; 9 bases are a match to TRBD2. This CDR3 region has 15 residues. Trimming at V came to 10 bases and at J to 3 bases, leaving 9 bases not matched to a gene. Written as DNA, the CDR3 is TGTGCCACCTCGGGGGAGCGGGAGGACACCGGGGAGCTGTTTTTT. It yields the protein CATSGEREDTGELFF.

This clonotype has just a few counts. V usage is TRBV7-2 and J usage is TRBJ2-1; D is ambiguous. V dropped 1 base and J dropped 2 bases, with 9 bases sitting between them. CDR1 SGHTA and CDR2 FQGNSA come from the germline V gene. The CDR3 contains 15 residues. The CDR3 here is CASSLVGGTYNEQFF. CDR3 in DNA: TGTGCCAGCAGCTTAGTAGGCGGAACCTACAATGAGCAGTTCTTC.

This clonotype was detected ten times or more. This chain connects TRBV20-1 to TRBJ1-1, with D maybe TRBD1 (5 bases). V was cut by 1 base and J by 0 bases, with 9 bases left in between. This CDR3 has 14 residues. CDR1 is DFQATT and CDR2 is SNEGSKA in the germline V gene (reference sequence). CDR3 protein: CSARAGGMNTEAFF. CDR3 DNA: TGCAGTGCTAGAGCCGGGGGGATGAACACTGAAGCTTTCTTT.

Many counts were recorded for this clonotype. The V gene is TRBV29-1, the J gene TRBJ2-1; D not certain. Per germline, CDR1 SQVTM and CDR2 ANQGSEA. This CDR3 has 14 amino acids. Trimming removed 4 bases at V and 0 bases at J, with 10 bases between. The CDR3 nucleotides read TGCAGCGTTGGTGACTCTAGCTCCTACAATGAGCAGTTCTTC. Protein product: CSVGDSSSYNEQFF.

This clonotype was detected many times. The gene calls are TRBV28 and TRBJ1-4; 7 positions agree with TRBD1. Germline V gene lookup returns CDR1 MDHEN and CDR2 SYDVKM. The CDR3 spans 13 residues. The V and J ends lost 4 bases and 11 bases, in that order; junction bases with no gene match: 7. The CDR3 loop is CASSSSGGGKLFF. The CDR3 coding sequence is TGTGCCAGCAGTTCATCAGGGGGAGGGAAACTGTTTTTT.

This clonotype was seen many times. The gene calls are TRBV29-1 and TRBJ2-7; TRBD2 matches 8 bases. With 1 base clipped from V and 0 bases from J, the junction kept 5 bases outside the gene matches. The length of the CDR3 is 15 residues. CDR1 is SQVTM, CDR2 ANQGSEA, per germline. The DNA for the CDR3 is TGCAGCGTTGAAGTCTGGAGCGGGAGCTCCTACGAGCAGTACTTC. Translation gives CSVEVWSGSSYEQYF.